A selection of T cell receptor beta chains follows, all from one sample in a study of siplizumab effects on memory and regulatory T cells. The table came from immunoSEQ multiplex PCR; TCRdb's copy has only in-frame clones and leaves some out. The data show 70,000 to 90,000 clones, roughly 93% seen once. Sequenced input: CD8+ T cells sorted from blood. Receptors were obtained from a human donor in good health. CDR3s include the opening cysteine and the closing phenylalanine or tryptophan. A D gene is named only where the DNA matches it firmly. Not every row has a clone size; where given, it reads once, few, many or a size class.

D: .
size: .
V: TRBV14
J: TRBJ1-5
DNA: TGTGCCAGCAGCCACGGGGGGCTTGGTCAGCCCCAGCATTTT
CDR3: CASSHGGLGQPQHF

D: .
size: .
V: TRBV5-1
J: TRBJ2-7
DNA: TGCGCCAGCGGTGTAGAAGCGGGTGTCGAGCAGTACTTC
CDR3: CASGVEAGVEQYF

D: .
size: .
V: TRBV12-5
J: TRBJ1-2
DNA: TGTGCTAGTGCCTCGACAGTTAACTATGGCTACACCTTC
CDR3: CASASTVNYGYTF

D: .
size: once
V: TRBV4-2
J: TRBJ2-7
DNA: TGTGCCAGCAGCCAAGAAAGGGCTCAAACCTACGAGCAGTACTTC
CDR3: CASSQERAQTYEQYF

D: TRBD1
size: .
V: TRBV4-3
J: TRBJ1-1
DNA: TGCGCCAGCAGCCAGGCTGCTGCGACAGGGGTGAACACTGAAGCTTTCTTT
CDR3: CASSQAAATGVNTEAFF

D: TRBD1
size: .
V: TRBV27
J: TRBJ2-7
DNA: TGTGCCAGCAGTTCCGGACAGGTGGCCGGGGAGCAGTACTTC
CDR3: CASSSGQVAGEQYF

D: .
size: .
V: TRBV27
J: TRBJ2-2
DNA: TGTGCCAGCAGTTTAGGGCAGAACACCGGGGAGCTGTTTTTT
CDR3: CASSLGQNTGELFF

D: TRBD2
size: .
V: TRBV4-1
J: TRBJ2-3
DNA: TGCGCCAGCAGCCAAGCAGCGGGGGTAACAGATACGCAGTATTTT
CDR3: CASSQAAGVTDTQYF

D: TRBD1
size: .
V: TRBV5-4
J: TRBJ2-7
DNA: TGTGCCAGCAGCTTCTCCGGGACAGCTACCTTC
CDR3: CASSFSGTATF

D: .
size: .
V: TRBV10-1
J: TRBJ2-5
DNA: TGCGCCAGCAGTGAAGGGCCTCGGGAGACCCAGTACTTC
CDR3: CASSEGPRETQYF

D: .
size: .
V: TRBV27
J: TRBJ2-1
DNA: TGTGCCAGCAGTTTAGGGTACGAGCAGTTCTTC
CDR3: CASSLGYEQFF

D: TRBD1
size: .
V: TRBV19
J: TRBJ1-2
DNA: TGTGCCAGTAGTCCAGGGGGCCATAACTATGGCTACACCTTC
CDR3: CASSPGGHNYGYTF

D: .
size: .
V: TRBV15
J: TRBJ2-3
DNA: TGTGCCACCAGCAGACCTACTGCGGCAGATACGCAGTATTTT
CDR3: CATSRPTAADTQYF

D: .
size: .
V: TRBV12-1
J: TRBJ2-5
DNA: TGTGCCAGCGATGGGGGGGAGACCCAGTACTTC
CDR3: CASDGGETQYF

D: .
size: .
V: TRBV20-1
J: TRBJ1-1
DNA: TGCAGTGTACCGAGGGGGTTTGAAGCTTTCTTT
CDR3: CSVPRGFEAFF

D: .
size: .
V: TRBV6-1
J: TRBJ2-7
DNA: TGTGCCAGCAGTGAAATGGTAGGCAGCTCCTACGAGCAGTACTTC
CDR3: CASSEMVGSSYEQYF

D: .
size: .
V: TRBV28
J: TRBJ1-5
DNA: TGTGCCAGCAGCCCTGGGGTTAGCAATCAGCCCCAGCATTTT
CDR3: CASSPGVSNQPQHF

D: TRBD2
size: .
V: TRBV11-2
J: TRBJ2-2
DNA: TGTGCCAGCAGCTTAGTGATTACTAGCGGGGGGGTAGCCACCGGGGAGCTGTTTTTT
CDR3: CASSLVITSGGVATGELFF

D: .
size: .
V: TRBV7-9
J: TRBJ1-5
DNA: TGTGCCAGCAGCTTCGGACACGGCAATCAGCCCCAGCATTTT
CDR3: CASSFGHGNQPQHF

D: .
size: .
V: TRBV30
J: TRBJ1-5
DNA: TGTGCCTGGAGCCCCTCCCTCGGCAATCAGCCCCAGCATTTT
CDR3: CAWSPSLGNQPQHF

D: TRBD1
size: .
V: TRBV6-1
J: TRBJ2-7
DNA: TGTGCCAGCAGTGCTTGGACAGGGAACGAGCAGTACTTC
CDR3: CASSAWTGNEQYF

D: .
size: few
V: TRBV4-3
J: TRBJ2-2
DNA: TGCGCCAGCAGCCAAGATGCGTTGGGGGCCGGGGAGCTGTTTTTT
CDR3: CASSQDALGAGELFF

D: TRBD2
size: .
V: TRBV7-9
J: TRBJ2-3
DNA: TGTGCCAGCAGCCCGCTAGCGGGGGCCCAGAGGGGGACAGATACGCAGTATTTT
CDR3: CASSPLAGAQRGTDTQYF

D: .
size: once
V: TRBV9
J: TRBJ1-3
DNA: TGTGCCAGCAGCGGCCGGGACGACGAAAACACCATATATTTT
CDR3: CASSGRDDENTIYF

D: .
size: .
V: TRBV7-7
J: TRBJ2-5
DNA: TGTGCCAGCAGTCAGGAGGGGGAGTCCCAAGAGACCCAGTACTTC
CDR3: CASSQEGESQETQYF

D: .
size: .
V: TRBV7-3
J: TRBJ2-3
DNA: TGTGCCAGCAGCTCTCTAGGGACAGATACGCAGTATTTT
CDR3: CASSSLGTDTQYF

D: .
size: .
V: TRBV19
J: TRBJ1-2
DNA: TGTGCCAGTGCTAGGGCAGGGACGGACTATGGCTACACCTTC
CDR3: CASARAGTDYGYTF

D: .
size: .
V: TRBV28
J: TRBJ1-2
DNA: TGTGCCAGCAGCGTCAGGACAACTAACTATGGCTACACCTTC
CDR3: CASSVRTTNYGYTF

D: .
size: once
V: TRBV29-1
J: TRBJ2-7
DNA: TGCAGCTCCCGGGACGGCAACTACGAGCAGTACTTC
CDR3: CSSRDGNYEQYF

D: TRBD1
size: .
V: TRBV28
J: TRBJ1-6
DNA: TGTGCCAGCAGTCCGGGACAGGGGGCGATGAATAATTCACCCCTCCACTTT
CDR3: CASSPGQGAMNNSPLHF

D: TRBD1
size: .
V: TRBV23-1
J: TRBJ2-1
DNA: TGCGCCAGCAGTCAGTATGGGGACAGGGGTTCCAATGAGCAGTTCTTC
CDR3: CASSQYGDRGSNEQFF

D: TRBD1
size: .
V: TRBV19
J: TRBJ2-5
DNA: TGTGCCAGTAGTAAACGGGACAGCCAAGAGACCCAGTACTTC
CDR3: CASSKRDSQETQYF

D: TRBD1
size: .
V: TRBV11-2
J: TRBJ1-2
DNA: TGTGCCAGCAGTCCCGGGACAGGGAATTGGGGCTACACCTTC
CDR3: CASSPGTGNWGYTF

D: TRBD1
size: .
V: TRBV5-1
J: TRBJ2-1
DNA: TGCGCCAGCAGCTTTCCCGAACCGGGACAGGGGGCAAACAATGAGCAGTTCTTC
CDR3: CASSFPEPGQGANNEQFF